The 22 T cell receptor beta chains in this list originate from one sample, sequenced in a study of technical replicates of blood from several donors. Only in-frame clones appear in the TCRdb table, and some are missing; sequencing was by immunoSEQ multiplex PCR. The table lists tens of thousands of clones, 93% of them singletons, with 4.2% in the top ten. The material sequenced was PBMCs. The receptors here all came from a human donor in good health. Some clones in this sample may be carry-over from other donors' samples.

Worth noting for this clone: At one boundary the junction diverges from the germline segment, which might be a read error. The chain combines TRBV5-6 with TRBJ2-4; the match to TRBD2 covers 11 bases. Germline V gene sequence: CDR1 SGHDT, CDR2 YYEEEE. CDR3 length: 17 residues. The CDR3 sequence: CVSSLGGTSGSKNIQYF. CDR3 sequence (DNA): TGTGTCAGCAGCTTGGGAGGGACTAGCGGATCCAAAAACATTCAGTACTTC.

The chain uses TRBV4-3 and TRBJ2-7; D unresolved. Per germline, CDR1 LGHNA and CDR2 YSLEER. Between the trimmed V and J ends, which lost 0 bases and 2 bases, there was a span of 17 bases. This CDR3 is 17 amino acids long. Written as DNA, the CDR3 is TGCGCCAGCAGCCAAGATGGGTGGCAGGCTGAACCCTACGAGCAGTACTTC. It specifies CASSQDGWQAEPYEQYF.

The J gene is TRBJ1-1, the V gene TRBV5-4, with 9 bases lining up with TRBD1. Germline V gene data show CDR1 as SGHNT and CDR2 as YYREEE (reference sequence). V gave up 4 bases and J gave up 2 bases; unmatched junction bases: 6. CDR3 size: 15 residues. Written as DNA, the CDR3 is TGTGCCAGCAGCCGCGCGGGACAGGGAAACACTGAAGCTTTCTTT. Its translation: CASSRAGQGNTEAFF.

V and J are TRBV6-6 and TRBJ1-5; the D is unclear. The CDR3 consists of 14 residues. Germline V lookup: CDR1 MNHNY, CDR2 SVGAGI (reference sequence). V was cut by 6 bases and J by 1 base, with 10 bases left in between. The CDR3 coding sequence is TGTGCCAGCAGCCCCCCTTCCAGCAATCAGCCCCAGCATTTT. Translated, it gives CASSPPSSNQPQHF.

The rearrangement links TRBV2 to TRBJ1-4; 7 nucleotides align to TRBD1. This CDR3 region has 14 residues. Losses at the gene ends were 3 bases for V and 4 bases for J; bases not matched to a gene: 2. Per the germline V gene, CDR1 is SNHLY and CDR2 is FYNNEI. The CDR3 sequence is CASSDGDSNEKLFF. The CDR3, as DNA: TGTGCCAGCAGTGATGGGGACAGTAATGAAAAACTGTTTTTT.

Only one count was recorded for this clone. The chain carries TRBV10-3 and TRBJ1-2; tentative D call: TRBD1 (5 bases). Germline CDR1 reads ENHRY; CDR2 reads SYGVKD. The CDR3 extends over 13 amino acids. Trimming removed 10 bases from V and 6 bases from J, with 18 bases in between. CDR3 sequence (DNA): TGTGCCACCACCTCACAAGCGGGGGATGGCTACACCTTC. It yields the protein CATTSQAGDGYTF.

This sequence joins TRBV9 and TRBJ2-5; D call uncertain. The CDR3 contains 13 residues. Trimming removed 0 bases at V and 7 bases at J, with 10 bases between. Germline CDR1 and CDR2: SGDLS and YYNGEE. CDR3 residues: CASSVAFTGTQYF. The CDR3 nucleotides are TGTGCCAGCAGCGTAGCTTTTACGGGGACCCAGTACTTC.

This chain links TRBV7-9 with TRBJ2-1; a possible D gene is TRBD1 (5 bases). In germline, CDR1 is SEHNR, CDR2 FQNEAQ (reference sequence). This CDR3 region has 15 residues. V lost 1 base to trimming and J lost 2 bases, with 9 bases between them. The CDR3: CASSLGRATYNEQFF. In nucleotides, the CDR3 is TGTGCCAGCAGCTTAGGCAGGGCTACCTACAATGAGCAGTTCTTC.

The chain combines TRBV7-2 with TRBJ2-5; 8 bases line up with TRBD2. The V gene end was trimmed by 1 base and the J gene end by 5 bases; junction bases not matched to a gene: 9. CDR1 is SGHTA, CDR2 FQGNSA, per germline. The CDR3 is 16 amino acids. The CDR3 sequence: CASSLGYRGGLETQYF. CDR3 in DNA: TGTGCCAGCAGCTTAGGGTATCGGGGGGGCTTGGAGACCCAGTACTTC.

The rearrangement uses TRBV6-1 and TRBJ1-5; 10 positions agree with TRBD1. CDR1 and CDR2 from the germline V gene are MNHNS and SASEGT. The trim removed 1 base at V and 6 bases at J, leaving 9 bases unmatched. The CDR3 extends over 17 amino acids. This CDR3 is CASSEVIGTGAGQPQHF. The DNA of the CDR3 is TGTGCCAGCAGTGAAGTGATTGGGACAGGGGCCGGTCAGCCCCAGCATTTT.

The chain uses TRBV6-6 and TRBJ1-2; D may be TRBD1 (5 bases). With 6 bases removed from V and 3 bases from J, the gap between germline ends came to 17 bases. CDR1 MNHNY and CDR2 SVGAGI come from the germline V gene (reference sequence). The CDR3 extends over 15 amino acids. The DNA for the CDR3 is TGTGCCAGCAGGACCCCCCGACAGTCCGACTATGGCTACACCTTC. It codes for CASRTPRQSDYGYTF.

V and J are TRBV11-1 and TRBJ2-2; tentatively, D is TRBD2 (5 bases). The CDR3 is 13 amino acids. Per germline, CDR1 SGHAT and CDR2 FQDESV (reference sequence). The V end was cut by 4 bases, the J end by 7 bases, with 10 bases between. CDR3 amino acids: CASSSTRGGELFF. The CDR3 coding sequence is TGTGCCAGCAGCTCCACCCGGGGCGGGGAGCTGTTTTTT.

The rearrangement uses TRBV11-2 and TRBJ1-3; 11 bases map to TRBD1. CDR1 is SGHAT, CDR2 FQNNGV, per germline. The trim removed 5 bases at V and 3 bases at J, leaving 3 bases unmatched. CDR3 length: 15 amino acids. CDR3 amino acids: CASSRTGGDGNTIYF. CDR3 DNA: TGTGCCAGCAGCCGGACAGGGGGCGATGGAAACACCATATATTTT.

CDR3 region: CASSGGQGASYNSPLHF. The CDR3 nucleotides are TGCGCCAGCAGCGGCGGACAGGGGGCTTCCTATAATTCACCCCTCCACTTT. The rearrangement joins TRBV5-1 to TRBJ1-6; 11 bases are shared with TRBD1. Germline CDR1 reads SGHRS; CDR2 reads YFSETQ. The trim removed 4 bases at V and 1 base at J, leaving 4 bases unmatched. The CDR3 has 17 amino acids.

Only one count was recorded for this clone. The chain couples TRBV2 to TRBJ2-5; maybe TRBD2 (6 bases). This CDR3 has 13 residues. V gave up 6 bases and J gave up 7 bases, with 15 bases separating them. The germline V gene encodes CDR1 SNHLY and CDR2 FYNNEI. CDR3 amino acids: CASRGNRLGTQYF. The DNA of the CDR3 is TGTGCCAGCAGGGGGAACCGACTAGGGACCCAGTACTTC.

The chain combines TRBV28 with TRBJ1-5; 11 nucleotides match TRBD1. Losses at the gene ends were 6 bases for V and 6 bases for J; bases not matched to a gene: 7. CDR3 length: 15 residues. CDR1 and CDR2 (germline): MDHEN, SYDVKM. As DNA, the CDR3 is TGTGCCAGCAGCTACAGGACAGGGGGCTCTCAGCCCCAGCATTTT. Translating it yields CASSYRTGGSQPQHF.

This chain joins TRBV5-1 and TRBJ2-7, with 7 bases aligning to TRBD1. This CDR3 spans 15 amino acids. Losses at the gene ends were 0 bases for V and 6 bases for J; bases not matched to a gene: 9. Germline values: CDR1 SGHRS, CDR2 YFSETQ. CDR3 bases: TGCGCCAGCAGCTTGGTAGTTACAGGGGCGGCCGAGCAGTACTTC. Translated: CASSLVVTGAAEQYF. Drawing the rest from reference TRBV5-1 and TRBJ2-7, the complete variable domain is KAGVTQTPRYLIKTRGQQVTLSCSPISGHRSVSWYQQTPGQGLQFLFEYFSETQRNKGNFPGRFSGRQFSNSRSEMNVSTLELGDSALYLCASSLVVTGAAEQYFGPGTRLTVT.

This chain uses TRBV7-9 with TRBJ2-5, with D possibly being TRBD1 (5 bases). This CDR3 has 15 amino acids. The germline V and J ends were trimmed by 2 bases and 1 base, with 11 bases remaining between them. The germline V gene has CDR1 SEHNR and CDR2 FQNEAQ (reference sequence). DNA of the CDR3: TGTGCCAGCAGCTTACGACAGCAACCCCAAGAGACCCAGTACTTC. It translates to CASSLRQQPQETQYF.

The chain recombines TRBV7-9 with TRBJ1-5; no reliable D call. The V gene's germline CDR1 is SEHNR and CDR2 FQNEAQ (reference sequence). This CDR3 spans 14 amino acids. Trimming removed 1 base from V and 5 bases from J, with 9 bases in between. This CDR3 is CASSLGGRDQPQHF. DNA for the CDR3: TGTGCCAGCAGCTTAGGAGGCCGCGATCAGCCCCAGCATTTT.

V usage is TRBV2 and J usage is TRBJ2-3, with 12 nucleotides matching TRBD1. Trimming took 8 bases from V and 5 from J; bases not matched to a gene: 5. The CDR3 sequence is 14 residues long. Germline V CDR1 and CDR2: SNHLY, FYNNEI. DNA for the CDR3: TGTGCCAGCCTGGGACAGGGGGCGAGAGATACGCAGTATTTT. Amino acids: CASLGQGARDTQYF.

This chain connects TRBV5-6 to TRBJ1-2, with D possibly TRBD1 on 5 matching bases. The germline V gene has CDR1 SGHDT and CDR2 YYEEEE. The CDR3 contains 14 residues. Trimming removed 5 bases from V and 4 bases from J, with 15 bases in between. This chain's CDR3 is CASRPDTVSYGYTF. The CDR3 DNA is TGTGCCAGCAGACCGGACACGGTTAGCTATGGCTACACCTTC.

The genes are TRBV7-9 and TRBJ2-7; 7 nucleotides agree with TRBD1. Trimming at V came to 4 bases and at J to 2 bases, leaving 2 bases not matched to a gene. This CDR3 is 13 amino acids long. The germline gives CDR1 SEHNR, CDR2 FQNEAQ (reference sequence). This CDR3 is CASSYGQAYEQYF. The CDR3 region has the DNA TGTGCCAGCAGCTACGGACAGGCCTACGAGCAGTACTTC.